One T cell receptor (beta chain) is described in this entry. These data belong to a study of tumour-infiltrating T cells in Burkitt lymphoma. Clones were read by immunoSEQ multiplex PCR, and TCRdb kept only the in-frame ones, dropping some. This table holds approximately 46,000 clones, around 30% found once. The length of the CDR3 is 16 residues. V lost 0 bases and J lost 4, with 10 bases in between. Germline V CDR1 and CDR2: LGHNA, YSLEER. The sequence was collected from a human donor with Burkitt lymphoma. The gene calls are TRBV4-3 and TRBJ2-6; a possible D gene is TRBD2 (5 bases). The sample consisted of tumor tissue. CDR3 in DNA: TGCGCCAGCAGCCAAGAAGGAGGTCTGGGGGCCAACGTCCTGACTTTC. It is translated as CASSQEGGLGANVLTF.